Listed below are T cell receptor beta chains from one sample, sequenced in a study of blood T cell repertoires in COVID-19. Some clones are missing from TCRdb's copy, which holds only in-frame ones; the method was immunoSEQ multiplex PCR. The profile shows fewer than 400,000 clones, 70% to 90% of them singletons. The specimen sequenced was PBMCs or T cells enriched from blood (not recorded which). The receptor set was obtained from a man aged 25-45 years who had recovered from COVID-19. CDR3s include the opening cysteine and the closing phenylalanine or tryptophan. A D gene is named only where the DNA matches it firmly. The size entry is marked missing in some rows and otherwise reads once, few, many or a size class.

j_gene	v_gene	abundance	d_gene	CDR3aa	CDR3nt
TRBJ2-1	TRBV10-1	once	TRBD2	CASSGGDYNEQFF	TGCGCCAGCAGCGGGGGGGATTACAATGAGCAGTTCTTC
TRBJ2-3	TRBV6-2/TRBV6-3	-	TRBD2	CASSTLAGGPDTQYF	TGTGCCAGCAGTACTCTAGCGGGGGGCCCAGATACGCAGTATTTT
TRBJ1-6	TRBV9	-	-	CASSVESGLKGNSPLHF	TGTGCCAGCAGCGTCGAATCGGGACTCAAAGGGAATTCACCCCTCCACTTT
TRBJ1-4	TRBV3-1/TRBV3-2	-	-	CASSQDLSGVGEKLFF	TGTGCCAGCAGCCAAGATCTTTCAGGGGTTGGTGAAAAACTGTTTTTT
TRBJ2-5	TRBV11-3	-	-	CASSSGEETQYF	TGTGCCAGCAGCTCCGGTGAAGAGACCCAGTACTTC
TRBJ1-5	TRBV6-4	-	-	CASSDSTRMQGRMGSLQPQHF	TGTGCCAGCAGTGACTCGACTAGGATGCAGGGAAGAATGGGTTCCCTCCAGCCCCAGCATTTT
TRBJ2-7	TRBV3-1/TRBV3-2	-	-	CASSRYGVEQYF	TGTGCCAGCAGCCGGTACGGGGTCGAGCAGTACTTC
TRBJ1-4	TRBV4-2	-	-	CASSPGGAALATNEKLFF	TGTGCCAGCAGCCCGGGCGGGGCAGCACTTGCAACTAATGAAAAACTGTTTTTT
TRBJ2-5	TRBV13	-	-	CASSFGSGETQYF	TGTGCCAGCAGCTTCGGTAGCGGAGAGACCCAGTACTTC
TRBJ1-2	TRBV25-1	-	-	CASSVLQGSGYTF	TGTGCCAGCAGTGTCCTCCAGGGGTCTGGCTACACCTTC
TRBJ2-6	TRBV6-2/TRBV6-3	-	-	CASSISGAGANVLTF	TGTGCCAGCAGCATATCAGGGGCTGGGGCCAACGTCCTGACTTTC
TRBJ1-1	TRBV9	-	TRBD1	CASSGRTGATEAFF	TGTGCCAGCAGCGGGCGGACAGGGGCCACTGAAGCTTTCTTT
TRBJ2-7	TRBV5-1	-	-	CASSLGPGDEQYF	TGCGCCAGCAGCTTGGGACCGGGGGACGAGCAGTACTTC
TRBJ1-2	TRBV6-5	once	TRBD1	CASRDRGNYGYTF	TGTGCCAGCAGGGACAGGGGGAACTATGGCTACACCTTC
TRBJ1-5	TRBV23-1	once	-	CASSQSAEASKQPQHF	TGCGCCAGCAGTCAATCGGCTGAGGCAAGCAAACAGCCCCAGCATTTT
TRBJ1-2	TRBV20-1	few	-	CSANEGSYGYTF	TGCAGTGCTAATGAGGGGAGCTATGGCTACACCTTC
TRBJ1-4	TRBV5-1	-	-	CASSLGRPEGEKLFF	TGCGCCAGCAGCCTGGGGCGGCCTGAGGGTGAAAAACTGTTTTTT
TRBJ2-3	TRBV5-4	-	TRBD2	CASSGLSGGITDTQYF	TGTGCCAGCAGCGGACTCAGCGGGGGTATTACAGATACGCAGTATTTT
TRBJ1-4	TRBV7-9	-	-	CASSFKQGTDEKLFF	TGTGCCAGCAGCTTCAAACAGGGAACGGATGAAAAACTGTTTTTT
TRBJ2-2	TRBV18	-	-	CASSVNRVSSGTGELFF	TGTGCCAGCTCCGTAAACAGGGTTTCGAGTGGCACCGGGGAGCTGTTTTTT
TRBJ1-2	TRBV6-5	once	-	CASSYSGLSSSYTF	TGTGCCAGCAGTTACTCGGGCCTCTCGTCTAGCTACACCTTC
TRBJ1-1	TRBV3-1/TRBV3-2	once	-	CASSSSVRAFF	TGTGCCAGCAGCTCTTCGGTCCGAGCTTTCTTT
TRBJ2-1	TRBV5-4	-	-	CASSSKQGAGNNEQFF	TGTGCCAGCAGCTCCAAACAGGGTGCTGGAAACAATGAGCAGTTCTTC
TRBJ2-6	TRBV6-5	-	-	CASNGLSGANVLTF	TGTGCCAGCAATGGACTCTCTGGGGCCAACGTCCTGACTTTC
TRBJ1-3	TRBV5-1	-	TRBD1	CASSLNRGDTIYF	TGCGCCAGCAGCTTGAACAGGGGAGACACCATATATTTT
TRBJ1-1	TRBV9	-	TRBD1	CASSPARGMNTEAFF	TGTGCCAGCAGCCCAGCCAGGGGGATGAACACTGAAGCTTTCTTT
TRBJ2-1	TRBV11-2	-	TRBD2	CASSQRLAGGSYNEQFF	TGTGCCAGCAGCCAGAGACTAGCGGGGGGTTCTTACAATGAGCAGTTCTTC
TRBJ1-6	TRBV2	-	TRBD1	CASGLDRGIDNSPLHF	TGTGCCAGCGGGCTGGACAGGGGCATTGATAATTCACCCCTCCACTTT
TRBJ1-2	TRBV9	-	-	CASSVYQGGSGYTF	TGTGCCAGCAGCGTATACCAGGGAGGGAGCGGCTACACCTTC
TRBJ1-3	TRBV2	-	-	CASSEHARSSRGTIYF	TGTGCCAGCAGTGAACACGCCAGGTCCTCTCGTGGCACCATATATTTT
TRBJ2-2	TRBV4-1	-	TRBD1	CASRLQGKNTGELFF	TGCGCCAGCAGACTACAGGGGAAGAACACCGGGGAGCTGTTTTTT
TRBJ1-5	TRBV30	-	-	CAWSTQGNQPQHF	TGTGCCTGGAGTACACAGGGAAATCAGCCCCAGCATTTT
TRBJ2-1	TRBV6-5	many	-	CASGRRVHNEQFF	TGTGCCAGCGGGAGGAGGGTCCACAATGAGCAGTTCTTC
TRBJ2-7	TRBV23-1	-	-	CASSQSPRNLYEQYF	TGCGCCAGCAGTCAATCGCCGAGGAACCTCTACGAGCAGTACTTC
TRBJ1-4	TRBV2	-	-	CASSAHRGANNEKLFF	TGTGCCAGCAGTGCGCACCGGGGGGCGAATAATGAAAAACTGTTTTTT
TRBJ1-1	TRBV4-1	-	TRBD1	CASSRDRVNTEAFF	TGCGCCAGCAGCCGTGACAGGGTGAACACTGAAGCTTTCTTT
TRBJ1-3	TRBV7-2	-	TRBD1	CASSPDRGGNTIYF	TGTGCCAGCAGCCCCGACAGGGGAGGAAACACCATATATTTT
TRBJ2-7	TRBV7-9	-	-	CASSTWGVYEQYF	TGTGCCAGCAGCACGTGGGGAGTATACGAGCAGTACTTC
TRBJ2-1	TRBV10-3	-	TRBD1	CAISDGQGGEQFF	TGTGCCATCAGCGACGGACAGGGCGGTGAGCAGTTCTTC
TRBJ1-5	TRBV6-5	-	-	CASSLSGGSNQPQHF	TGTGCCAGCAGTCTCTCGGGCGGGAGCAATCAGCCCCAGCATTTT
TRBJ1-2	TRBV6-5	-	-	CASSFGGGGYGYTF	TGTGCCAGCAGTTTCGGGGGGGGAGGCTATGGCTACACCTTC
TRBJ2-2	TRBV24-1	-	TRBD1	CATSDLIPRGHTGELFF	TGTGCCACCAGTGATCTGATACCCAGGGGGCACACCGGGGAGCTGTTTTTT
TRBJ1-6	TRBV2	-	-	CASSLDTGHSPLHF	TGTGCCAGCAGTCTCGACACTGGGCACTCACCCCTCCACTTT
TRBJ2-1	TRBV10-1	-	-	CASSPRSASRTRGFF	TGCGCCAGCAGTCCCCGGAGTGCCAGCCGAACCCGGGGGTTCTTC
TRBJ1-2	TRBV9	-	TRBD1	CASSPDRGHRGYTF	TGTGCCAGCAGCCCGGACAGGGGGCATCGTGGCTACACCTTC
TRBJ1-2	TRBV5-6	-	-	CASSPTLQGQGYTF	TGTGCCAGCAGCCCCACCTTACAGGGTCAGGGCTACACCTTC
TRBJ2-7	TRBV6-5	-	-	CASSYPGGRSYEQYF	TGTGCCAGCAGTTACCCCGGGGGGCGCTCCTACGAGCAGTACTTC
TRBJ1-2	TRBV2	-	TRBD1	CASKGGKDYGYTF	TGTGCCAGCAAAGGGGGCAAAGACTATGGCTACACCTTC
TRBJ2-3	TRBV7-9	-	TRBD1	CASSLGQGEVNGITDTQYF	TGTGCCAGCAGCTTAGGGCAGGGGGAAGTAAATGGAATCACAGATACGCAGTATTTT
TRBJ1-1	TRBV19	-	-	CASKRQKTGWGYTEAFF	TGTGCCAGTAAGCGCCAAAAAACAGGGTGGGGGTACACTGAAGCTTTCTTT